This entry lists 27 T cell receptor beta chains sequenced from one sample in a study of cytomegalovirus exposure and HLA in healthy donors. PCR employed 60 Vbeta and 13 Jbeta primers. Generated by immunoSEQ multiplex PCR, the TCRdb table keeps only in-frame clones and is missing some. The sample carries around 150,000 clones, around 75% recorded once. The sequenced sample consisted of PBMCs. Source of these receptors: a human donor in good health.

This clone was counted between two and nine times. The rearrangement joins TRBV6-4 to TRBJ2-1, with TRBD1 identical over 10 bases. Per the germline V gene, CDR1 is MRHNA and CDR2 is SNTAGT. Germline trimming cut 3 bases from V and 5 bases from J; bases unmatched to any gene: 7. This CDR3 is 16 amino acids long. CDR3 in DNA: TGTGCCAGCAGTGAAACTGTAGGGACAGGGGACAATGAGCAGTTCTTC. Its translation is CASSETVGTGDNEQFF.

The chain employs TRBV7-2 and TRBJ1-2; no definite D call. Deletions cut 2 bases from V and 6 bases from J, with 4 bases between. The V gene's germline CDR1 is SGHTA and CDR2 FQGNSA. The CDR3 is 11 residues long. CDR3 coding DNA: TGTGCCAGCAGCTTATTTAATGGCTACACCTTC. Protein product: CASSLFNGYTF.

The CDR3 region is CASSLADRAWGQYF. The CDR3 nucleotides are TGTGCCAGCAGCTTAGCGGACAGGGCCTGGGGGCAGTACTTC. J is TRBJ2-7 and V is TRBV7-2; 8 bases are shared with TRBD1. With V trimmed by 0 bases and J by 9 bases, 7 bases remained unmatched. Per the germline V gene, CDR1 is SGHTA and CDR2 is FQGNSA. The CDR3 runs 14 residues. Looking up the rest from reference TRBV7-2 and TRBJ2-7 gives the full variable domain: GAGVSQSPSNKVTEKGKDVELRCDPISGHTALYWYRQSLGQGLEFLIYFQGNSAPDKSGLPSDRFSAERTGGSVSTLTIQRTQQEDSAVYLCASSLADRAWGQYFGPGTRLTVT.

This chain uses TRBV11-3 with TRBJ2-7; 9 nucleotides agree with TRBD1. CDR1 is SGHNT and CDR2 is YENEEA in the germline V gene. Trimming removed 5 bases from V and 3 bases from J; junction bases left unmatched: 11. This CDR3 has 16 amino acids. CDR3 protein: CASSPEGDRDVYEQYF. The CDR3 coding sequence is TGTGCCAGCAGCCCCGAGGGGGACAGGGATGTCTACGAGCAGTACTTC.

The rearrangement joins TRBV5-4 to TRBJ2-2, with a weak D call TRBD1 (6 bases). Germline V gives CDR1 SGHNT, CDR2 YYREEE (reference sequence). V was cut by 4 bases and J by 4 bases, with 17 bases left in between. The CDR3 loop spans 16 amino acids. The CDR3, as DNA: TGTGCCAGCAGCGGGCCTCCGGGACAACTCACCGGGGAGCTGTTTTTT. Its protein product is CASSGPPGQLTGELFF.

This chain uses TRBV6-5 with TRBJ1-4; D gene unclear. CDR3 length: 14 residues. Germline V gene sequence: CDR1 MNHEY, CDR2 SVGAGI. With 0 bases removed from V and 8 bases from J, the gap between germline ends came to 10 bases. CDR3 in DNA: TGTGCCAGCAGTTACTCTAGTCCCTACGAAAAACTGTTTTTT. Translation gives CASSYSSPYEKLFF.

This rearrangement joins TRBV28 to TRBJ2-3; 11 nucleotides align to TRBD2. This CDR3 spans 14 amino acids. The germline V gene encodes CDR1 MDHEN and CDR2 SYDVKM. Trimming at V came to 7 bases and at J to 4 bases, leaving 4 bases not matched to a gene. As DNA, the CDR3 is TGTGCCAGCAAGAGTAGCGGGGGGGCAGATACGCAGTATTTT. Protein product: CASKSSGGADTQYF.

The J gene is TRBJ2-1, the V gene TRBV6-1, with 7 bases that match TRBD1. CDR3 size: 15 residues. Germline lookup yields CDR1 MNHNS and CDR2 SASEGT. The junction had 14 bases not matched to a gene; V was cut back by 10 bases and J by 5 bases. The CDR3, as DNA: TGTGCCACCCTAGAACCGGGACAGACAAACAATGAGCAGTTCTTC. It translates to CATLEPGQTNNEQFF.

The CDR3 reads CASHEQGNYGYTF. For the CDR3, the DNA is TGTGCCAGCCACGAACAGGGGAACTATGGCTACACCTTC. The chain has TRBV28 and TRBJ1-2, with 7 bases lining up with TRBD1. This CDR3 contains 13 residues. The J segment lost 2 bases and the V segment lost 8 bases, leaving 5 bases of the junction unmatched. Germline V gene data show CDR1 as MDHEN and CDR2 as SYDVKM.

J is TRBJ2-7 and V is TRBV2; unclear D gene. The germline V gene has CDR1 SNHLY and CDR2 FYNNEI. The CDR3 is made up of 12 amino acids. With 5 bases removed from V and 4 bases from J, the gap between germline ends came to 9 bases. CDR3 protein: CASSPTQYEQYF. In DNA form, the CDR3 reads TGTGCCAGCAGTCCTACCCAATACGAGCAGTACTTC.

The rearrangement uses TRBV14 and TRBJ2-6; D is possibly TRBD1 (5 bases). This CDR3 has 20 residues. With 0 bases removed from V and 0 bases from J, the gap between germline ends came to 18 bases. Germline assignment: CDR1 SGHDN and CDR2 FVKESK. CDR3 DNA sequence: TGTGCCAGCAGCCAAGATCGCTGGCAGGGAATTTACTCTGGGGCCAACGTCCTGACTTTC. Translation: CASSQDRWQGIYSGANVLTF. Using reference TRBV14 and TRBJ2-6 for the parts outside the CDR3, the full variable domain is EAGVTQFPSHSVIEKGQTVTLRCDPISGHDNLYWYRRVMGKEIKFLLHFVKESKQDESGMPNNRFLAERTGGTYSTLKVQPAELEDSGVYFCASSQDRWQGIYSGANVLTFGAGSRLTVL.

The chain recombines TRBV27 with TRBJ2-7, with 8 bases that match TRBD1. This CDR3 contains 16 residues. Unmatched junction bases numbered 6, after V lost 2 bases and J lost 0 bases. Germline V gives CDR1 MNHEY, CDR2 SMNVEV (reference sequence). The CDR3 region has the DNA TGTGCCAGCAGTTTAGGGACAGGCCAGAGCTCCTACGAGCAGTACTTC. Protein product: CASSLGTGQSSYEQYF.

The rearrangement links TRBV9 to TRBJ2-7; D not resolved. Germline loops: CDR1 SGDLS, CDR2 YYNGEE. Trimming took off 0 bases at V and 1 base at J, with 8 bases between the two ends. The CDR3 extends over 14 amino acids. The CDR3 loop is CASSVGAESYEQYF. CDR3 sequence (DNA): TGTGCCAGCAGCGTAGGGGCAGAGTCCTACGAGCAGTACTTC.

The chain combines TRBV5-8 with TRBJ2-3; no firm D call. The V gene lost 0 bases and the J gene lost 0 bases, with 2 bases spanning the gap. CDR3 length equals 13 residues. The germline CDR1 and CDR2 sequences are SGHTS and YDEGEE. CDR3 in amino acids: CASSLASTDTQYF. The DNA of the CDR3 is TGTGCCAGCAGCTTGGCTAGCACAGATACGCAGTATTTT.

J is TRBJ1-1 and V is TRBV27; D is perhaps TRBD1 (5 bases). Per the germline V gene, CDR1 is MNHEY and CDR2 is SMNVEV (reference sequence). Between the trimmed V and J ends, which lost 8 bases and 4 bases, there was a span of 14 bases. This CDR3 has 13 amino acids. The CDR3 DNA reads TGTGCCAGCGTTGGAGGGGATCTCACTGAAGCTTTCTTT. This codes for CASVGGDLTEAFF.

The V call is TRBV4-1, the J call TRBJ2-3, with TRBD2 identical over 12 bases. There are 15 residues in the CDR3. Germline V CDR1 and CDR2: MGHRA, YSYEKL. J lost 5 bases, V lost 5 bases, and 5 bases had no gene match. CDR3 sequence (DNA): TGCGCCAGCAGCGTACAACTAGCGGGGGGAGATACGCAGTATTTT. The encoded protein is CASSVQLAGGDTQYF.

The chain links TRBV28 to TRBJ1-1; 7 positions match TRBD1. CDR1 and CDR2 (germline): MDHEN, SYDVKM. After removal of 4 bases from V and 0 bases from J, the junction contained 5 bases not matched to a gene. The length of the CDR3 is 15 residues. The CDR3 sequence is CASSSLQGLNTEAFF. In nucleotides, the CDR3 is TGTGCCAGCAGTTCCTTACAGGGGCTGAACACTGAAGCTTTCTTT.

This clone has just one count. The V call is TRBV4-3, the J call TRBJ2-2; D remains ambiguous. This CDR3 has 14 residues. V was cut by 1 base and J by 4 bases, with 7 bases left in between. Germline lookup yields CDR1 LGHNA and CDR2 YSLEER. This chain's CDR3 is CASSQAQFTGELFF. The CDR3 bases are TGCGCCAGCAGCCAAGCCCAGTTCACCGGGGAGCTGTTTTTT.

The CDR3 nucleotides are TGTGCCAGCAGCCAACCGGGACAGGGGTACACTGAAGCTTTCTTT. Translating it yields CASSQPGQGYTEAFF. The rearrangement joins TRBV7-9 to TRBJ1-1; 10 nucleotides line up with TRBD1. Looked up from germline, CDR1 is SEHNR and CDR2 is FQNEAQ (reference sequence). The CDR3 totals 15 residues. Trimming removed 5 bases from V and 3 bases from J; junction bases left unmatched: 6.

This chain connects TRBV6-1 to TRBJ1-1; D ambiguous. The germline CDR1 and CDR2 sequences are MNHNS and SASEGT. Trimming took 2 bases from V and 11 from J, leaving 12 bases between them. This CDR3 region has 12 residues. The CDR3: CASSEYEYAAFF. DNA of the CDR3: TGTGCCAGCAGTGAATACGAATACGCGGCTTTCTTT.

The chain combines TRBV6-6 with TRBJ1-5, with D hard to call. Germline V gene sequence: CDR1 MNHNY, CDR2 SVGAGI (reference sequence). The V gene lost 6 bases and the J gene lost 0 bases, with 6 bases spanning the gap. The CDR3 is 13 residues long. The DNA for the CDR3 is TGTGCCAGCAGGTTCTATAGCAATCAGCCCCAGCATTTT. This gives the protein CASRFYSNQPQHF.

The chain is built from TRBV7-2 and TRBJ2-3, with 11 bases fitting TRBD1. CDR1 is SGHTA and CDR2 is FQGNSA in the germline V gene. The CDR3 totals 14 residues. J was trimmed by 4 bases and V by 7 bases; bases with no gene match: 4. CDR3 sequence: CASTKDRGPDTQYF. The CDR3 coding sequence is TGTGCCAGCACCAAGGACAGGGGGCCAGATACGCAGTATTTT.

V gene TRBV5-6 combines with J gene TRBJ2-1; 10 positions match TRBD2. Per germline, CDR1 SGHDT and CDR2 YYEEEE. With 0 bases clipped from V and 7 bases from J, the junction kept 1 base outside the gene matches. The CDR3 totals 14 residues. CDR3 bases: TGTGCCAGCAGCTTGGCTAGCGGGGGTAATGAGCAGTTCTTC. This gives the protein CASSLASGGNEQFF.

J is TRBJ1-4 and V is TRBV7-2, with 7 nucleotides matching TRBD1. The CDR3 has 15 residues. V dropped 4 bases and J dropped 8; count of bases not matched to a gene: 10. Germline V gene sequence: CDR1 SGHTA, CDR2 FQGNSA. CDR3 DNA: TGTGCCAGCAGCTCTACGACAGGGTTTGAGGAAAAACTGTTTTTT. Amino acid sequence: CASSSTTGFEEKLFF.

The chain joins TRBV18 to TRBJ2-1, with 9 nucleotides matching TRBD2. Trimming took 6 bases from V and 8 from J; bases not matched to a gene: 8. CDR1 and CDR2 (germline): KGHSH, LQKENI. This CDR3 is built from 14 residues. CDR3 DNA: TGTGCCAGCTCCGGCGGGGGGGCTTACGATGAGCAGTTCTTC. This codes for CASSGGGAYDEQFF.

The V gene is TRBV6-5, the J gene TRBJ1-1, with 10 positions matching TRBD1. The junction had 8 bases not matched to a gene; V was cut back by 4 bases and J by 6 bases. Germline CDR1 reads MNHEY; CDR2 reads SVGAGI. The CDR3 totals 15 residues. The CDR3 coding sequence is TGTGCCAGCAGTTGGGACAGGGGTGGTGGAGCTGAAGCTTTCTTT. Translation: CASSWDRGGGAEAFF.

The J gene is TRBJ1-1, the V gene TRBV7-7; D is perhaps TRBD1 (5 bases). The CDR3 extends over 13 amino acids. Trimming cost V 1 base and J 6 bases, with 9 bases left between them. Germline V gene sequence: CDR1 SSHAT, CDR2 FNYEAQ (reference sequence). CDR3 region: CASSLDVTAEAFF. The CDR3 DNA reads TGTGCCAGCAGCTTAGATGTGACAGCTGAAGCTTTCTTT.